The rows below give T cell receptor beta chains drawn from one sample of a study of response to subunit inactivated influenza vaccine. TCRdb reanalysed the RT-PCR reads using MiXCR and keeps one entry per CDR3 protein. Of some 520,000 distinct CDR3 sequences listed, approximately 15% were seen once; the top ten hold approximately 3%. The sample here was CD4+ T cells sorted from PBMCs, taken roughly 24 months after vaccination. Receptor source: a man between 50 and 75 years old who received an inactivated influenza vaccine. Each CDR3 is given with its conserved first and last residue. D genes are given only for firm matches. Expanded clones are given a class, and other clones once, few, many or no size at all.

TRBJ2-7,TRBV5-8,.,.,CAGRMILGYEQYF,TGTGCCGGAAGGATGATATTGGGATACGAGCAGTACTTC
TRBJ1-2,TRBV20-1,.,.,CSAGATGYYGYTF,TGCAGTGCAGGGGCCACAGGGTACTATGGCTACACCTTC
TRBJ2-7,TRBV7-2,TRBD2,few,CASSVSGSIYEQYF,TGTGCCAGCAGCGTTAGCGGGAGCATCTACGAGCAGTACTTC
TRBJ2-3,TRBV11-2,TRBD2,few,CASTPLAAGGPKSTDTQYF,TGTGCCAGCACCCCCCTCGCAGCGGGGGGCCCGAAGAGCACAGATACGCAGTATTTT
TRBJ2-5,TRBV2,.,.,CASSEGGLETQYF,TGTGCCAGCAGTGAAGGGGGGCTCGAGACCCAGTACTTC
TRBJ1-2,TRBV20-1,.,many,CSATGQTYGYTF,TGCAGTGCGACAGGACAGACCTATGGCTACACCTTC
TRBJ1-3,TRBV7-2,.,.,CASSPREYSGNTIYF,TGTGCCAGCAGCCCCAGGGAGTACTCTGGAAACACCATATATTTT
TRBJ2-2,TRBV24-1,TRBD1,.,CATADRDRTGELFF,TGTGCCACCGCGGACAGGGATCGTACCGGGGAGCTGTTTTTT
TRBJ1-2,TRBV5-1,.,.,CASSPRSRGKDGYTF,TGCGCCAGCAGCCCTCGGTCCCGCGGGAAGGATGGCTACACCTTC
TRBJ2-5,TRBV5-1,.,.,CASSLQAKGQVTQYF,TGCGCCAGCAGCTTGCAAGCAAAGGGTCAGGTTACCCAGTACTTC
TRBJ1-2,TRBV14,TRBD1,few,CASSPLGQVFGGYTF,TGTGCCAGCAGCCCTTTGGGACAGGTTTTTGGAGGCTACACCTTC
TRBJ2-1,TRBV7-8,.,few,CASSLADSYNEQFF,TGTGCCAGCAGCTTAGCGGACAGCTACAATGAGCAGTTCTTC
TRBJ2-3,TRBV29-1,.,.,CSVEYPLGTDTQYF,TGCAGCGTTGAATACCCCCTGGGGACAGATACGCAGTATTTT
TRBJ2-1,TRBV20-1,TRBD2,.,CSARRLAGDHSYNEQFF,TGCAGTGCTAGGAGGCTAGCGGGGGACCACTCCTACAATGAGCAGTTCTTC
TRBJ1-2,TRBV5-1,.,.,CASSLVSAPNYGYTF,TGCGCCAGCAGCTTGGTGTCAGCTCCTAACTATGGCTACACCTTC
TRBJ1-1,TRBV7-9,.,few,CASSFAGLGTEAFF,TGTGCCAGCAGCTTTGCAGGTCTCGGGACTGAAGCTTTCTTT
TRBJ1-2,TRBV5-6,TRBD1,few,CASSLGTGESGYTF,TGTGCCAGCAGCTTGGGGACAGGGGAAAGTGGCTACACCTTC
TRBJ2-1,TRBV5-1,.,.,CASSLAGRVNEQFF,TGCGCCAGCAGCTTGGCCGGGCGGGTTAATGAGCAGTTCTTC
TRBJ1-3,TRBV5-1,.,few,CASSLNTGSGNTIYF,TGCGCCAGCAGCTTGAATACGGGGTCTGGAAACACCATATATTTT
TRBJ2-1,TRBV5-6,TRBD1,few,CASSRRGLGSYNEQFF,TGTGCCAGCAGCCGTAGGGGGCTTGGCTCCTACAATGAGCAGTTCTTC
TRBJ1-1,TRBV4-3,.,few,CASSQIVRGTEAFF,TGCGCCAGCAGCCAAATAGTGAGGGGCACTGAAGCTTTCTTT
TRBJ2-3,TRBV20-1,.,.,CSAKFGISTDTQYF,TGCAGTGCTAAATTCGGGATTAGCACAGATACGCAGTATTTT
TRBJ2-3,TRBV12-3/TRBV12-4,.,.,CASTAGTANTDTQYF,TGTGCCAGCACAGCCGGGACGGCTAACACAGATACGCAGTATTTT
TRBJ1-1,TRBV10-3,TRBD1,.,CAIRSGQGLTEAFF,TGTGCCATCAGGAGCGGACAGGGTCTCACTGAAGCTTTCTTT
TRBJ2-1,TRBV5-1,TRBD1,.,CASRLHRDRVDEQFF,TGCGCCAGCAGACTGCACCGGGACAGGGTGGATGAGCAGTTCTTC
TRBJ2-2,TRBV6-2/TRBV6-3,.,few,CASSGRVITGELFF,TGTGCCAGCTCGGGCAGGGTGATCACCGGGGAGCTGTTTTTT
TRBJ2-1,TRBV12-3/TRBV12-4,TRBD2,few,CASSFWTSGYNEQFF,TGTGCCAGCAGTTTCTGGACTAGCGGTTACAATGAGCAGTTCTTC
TRBJ2-2,TRBV20-1,TRBD1,.,CSASRTGANGELFF,TGCAGTGCGAGTAGGACAGGGGCGAACGGGGAGCTGTTTTTT
TRBJ2-1,TRBV20-1,.,few,CSARANRLGEQFF,TGCAGTGCTAGAGCCAACAGGTTGGGTGAGCAGTTCTTC
TRBJ2-7,TRBV7-2,.,.,CASSPGTLREQYF,TGTGCCAGCAGCCCGGGGACTTTGAGGGAGCAGTACTTC
TRBJ1-1,TRBV15,.,.,CATSRDPNTEAFF,TGTGCCACCAGTCGCGACCCTAACACTGAAGCTTTCTTT
TRBJ2-7,TRBV10-3,.,few,CAIRGLGSTDEQYF,TGTGCCATCAGGGGTTTGGGCTCCACGGACGAGCAGTACTTC
TRBJ1-5,TRBV10-3,TRBD1,few,CAISEGRGNQPQHF,TGTGCCATCAGTGAGGGCAGGGGGAATCAGCCCCAGCATTTT
TRBJ2-7,TRBV5-1,.,.,CASSQQTAAYEQYF,TGCGCCAGCAGCCAACAGACAGCGGCCTACGAGCAGTACTTC
TRBJ2-1,TRBV7-9,.,.,CASSFGGGRDNEQFF,TGTGCCAGCAGCTTCGGGGGCGGCCGAGACAATGAGCAGTTCTTC
TRBJ2-5,TRBV12-3/TRBV12-4,TRBD1,.,CASRIRDRAQETQYF,TGTGCCAGCAGAATCCGGGACAGGGCCCAAGAGACCCAGTACTTC
TRBJ2-1,TRBV2,TRBD2,many,CASSLTGGVQFF,TGTGCCAGCAGTCTGACGGGAGGAGTGCAGTTCTTC
TRBJ2-5,TRBV3-1,.,.,CASSEGRRAQETQYF,TGTGCCAGCAGCGAAGGTCGCCGCGCCCAAGAGACCCAGTACTTC
TRBJ1-6,TRBV5-1,.,few,CASSLDPARGSYNSPLHF,TGCGCCAGCAGCTTGGACCCCGCCCGAGGATCCTATAATTCACCCCTCCACTTT
TRBJ1-6,TRBV6-5,.,.,CASSYGRVTWNSPLHF,TGTGCCAGCAGTTACGGGAGGGTTACGTGGAATTCACCCCTCCACTTT
TRBJ1-1,TRBV9,TRBD1,.,CASSVRRGTGDGAEAFF,TGTGCCAGCAGCGTCAGAAGAGGGACAGGGGATGGTGCTGAAGCTTTCTTT
TRBJ2-7,TRBV20-1,.,.,CSAKGSYYEQYF,TGCAGTGCTAAGGGGTCATACTACGAGCAGTACTTC